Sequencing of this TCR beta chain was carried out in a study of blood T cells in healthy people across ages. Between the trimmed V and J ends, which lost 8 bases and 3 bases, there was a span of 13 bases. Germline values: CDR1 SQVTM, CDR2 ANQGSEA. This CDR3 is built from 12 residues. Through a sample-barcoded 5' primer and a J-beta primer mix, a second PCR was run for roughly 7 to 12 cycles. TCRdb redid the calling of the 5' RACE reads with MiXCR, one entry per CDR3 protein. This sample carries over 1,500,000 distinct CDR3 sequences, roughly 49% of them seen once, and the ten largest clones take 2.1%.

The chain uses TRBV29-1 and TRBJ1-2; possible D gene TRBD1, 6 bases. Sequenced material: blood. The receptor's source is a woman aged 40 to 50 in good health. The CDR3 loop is CSFRYRDYGYTF. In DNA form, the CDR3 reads TGCAGCTTTCGTTACAGGGACTATGGCTACACCTTC.